The 18 T cell receptor beta chains below were found in one sample sequenced in a study of T cell changes during pregnancy in multiple sclerosis. This table comes from immunoSEQ multiplex PCR, and its TCRdb copy is limited to in-frame clones, with some not included. The sample comprises 80,000 or so clones, about 91% of which are singletons, and about 3% rests with the top ten. The sample consisted of peripheral blood, taken before pregnancy. The receptor source for this set is a female donor with multiple sclerosis, enrolled in a pregnancy study.

The CDR3 reads CASSLRTGGETQYF. Here the CDR3 DNA reads TGTGCCAGCAGTTTGCGGACAGGGGGAGAGACCCAGTACTTC. The chain couples TRBV28 to TRBJ2-5, with TRBD1 matching 10 bases. The CDR3 has 14 amino acids. V shed 3 bases and J 4 bases; nucleotides not matched to a gene: 2. From germline, CDR1 is MDHEN and CDR2 SYDVKM. Full variable domain (missing parts from reference TRBV28 and TRBJ2-5): DVKVTQSSRYLVKRTGEKVFLECVQDMDHENMFWYRQDPGLGLRLIYFSYDVKMKEKGDIPEGYSVSREKKERFSLILESASTNQTSMYLCASSLRTGGETQYFGPGTRLLVL.

This chain connects TRBV7-9 to TRBJ1-1; possible D gene TRBD1, 5 bases. Germline CDR1 reads SEHNR; CDR2 reads FQNEAQ (reference sequence). There are 13 residues in the CDR3. V lost 5 bases to trimming and J lost 2 bases, with 9 bases between them. CDR3 residues: CASSDRYNTEAFF. The CDR3 nucleotides are TGTGCCAGCAGCGACAGATACAACACTGAAGCTTTCTTT. Variable domain in full (rest from reference TRBV7-9 and TRBJ1-1): DTGVSQNPRHKITKRGQNVTFRCDPISEHNRLYWYRQTLGQGPEFLTYFQNEAQLEKSRLLSDRFSAERPKGSFSTLEIQRTEQGDSAMYLCASSDRYNTEAFFGQGTRLTVV.

The V and J genes are TRBV5-1 and TRBJ2-5; D perhaps matches TRBD1 (5 bases). CDR3 length: 13 residues. V lost 0 bases and J 5 bases, leaving 8 bases between the germline ends. Germline V gene sequence: CDR1 SGHRS, CDR2 YFSETQ. CDR3 DNA: TGCGCCAGCAGCTTGGAGGGGATGGAGACCCAGTACTTC. Encoded protein: CASSLEGMETQYF.

The chain recombines TRBV27 with TRBJ1-4, with D unresolved. Per germline, CDR1 MNHEY and CDR2 SMNVEV (reference sequence). The length of the CDR3 is 13 residues. With 2 bases removed from V and 8 bases from J, the gap between germline ends came to 9 bases. CDR3 loop: CASSLVGYEKLFF. The CDR3 bases are TGTGCCAGCAGTTTAGTCGGGTACGAAAAACTGTTTTTT.

In DNA form, the CDR3 reads TGCGCCAGCAGCCATAGCGTGGCCTCCATGGGGAATGAGCAGTTCTTC. This gives the protein CASSHSVASMGNEQFF. The chain couples TRBV5-1 to TRBJ2-1; perhaps TRBD2 as D (5 bases). Trimming left V 4 bases short and J 7 bases short, with 21 bases between. The CDR3 is made up of 16 amino acids. Germline values: CDR1 SGHRS, CDR2 YFSETQ.

This clone occurred once. This chain joins TRBV5-4 and TRBJ2-1; TRBD2 aligns across 14 bases. This CDR3 region has 17 residues. Trimming took 4 bases from V and 9 from J; bases not matched to a gene: 12. In germline, CDR1 is SGHNT, CDR2 YYREEE (reference sequence). The CDR3 DNA reads TGTGCCAGCAGCGCCAACCCCGGGACTAGCGGGAGTTTTGAGCAGTTCTTC. It yields the protein CASSANPGTSGSFEQFF.

The chain carries TRBV18 and TRBJ1-4; 8 bases line up with TRBD1. V lost 4 bases to trimming and J lost 8 bases; unmatched junction nucleotides: 6. The V gene's germline CDR1 is KGHSH and CDR2 LQKENI. The CDR3 has 14 residues. The CDR3 is CASSHDRGGEKLFF. DNA of the CDR3: TGTGCCAGCTCACACGACAGGGGAGGCGAAAAACTGTTTTTT.

V usage is TRBV6-4 and J usage is TRBJ2-1, with 10 bases aligning to TRBD2. The CDR3 runs to 16 residues. Germline V gene sequence: CDR1 MRHNA, CDR2 SNTAGT. The ends lost 0 bases at V and 6 bases at J; junction bases unmatched: 5. CDR3 nucleotides: TGTGCCAGCAGTGACTCGCCCAGCGGGAGGGGCAATGAGCAGTTCTTC. Protein sequence: CASSDSPSGRGNEQFF.

The CDR3 sequence is CASSHLAGEGHEQYF. The CDR3 DNA reads as TGCGCCAGCAGCCATCTAGCGGGAGAGGGGCACGAGCAGTACTTC. J is TRBJ2-7 and V is TRBV4-3, with TRBD2 matching over 10 bases. From germline, CDR1 is LGHNA and CDR2 YSLEER. This CDR3 has 15 residues. J was trimmed by 5 bases and V by 3 bases; bases with no gene match: 7.

The chain employs TRBV7-6 and TRBJ2-3, with TRBD2 as a possible D gene (7 bases). Germline lookup yields CDR1 SGHVS and CDR2 FNYEAQ. Trimming pared 5 bases from V and 4 bases from J, leaving 19 bases between. The CDR3 totals 16 residues. The CDR3 protein is CASSPTGGRLSDTQYF. The CDR3 DNA is TGTGCCAGCAGCCCCACGGGGGGCAGATTATCAGATACGCAGTATTTT.

The chain carries TRBV4-2 and TRBJ2-7; maybe TRBD1 (5 bases). Germline CDR1 is LGHNA and CDR2 is YNFKEQ. Trimming left V 1 base short and J 6 bases short, with 10 bases between. There are 13 residues in the CDR3. Written as DNA, the CDR3 is TGTGCCAGCAGCCAAGCAGGGTATCTCGAGCAGTACTTC. This encodes CASSQAGYLEQYF.

This clone is a singleton in its sample. The chain recombines TRBV19 with TRBJ1-2, with a tentative D call TRBD1 (6 bases). Germline V gene sequence: CDR1 LNHDA, CDR2 SQIVND (reference sequence). The CDR3 is 15 amino acids. V lost 4 bases and J 3 bases, leaving 15 bases between the germline ends. The CDR3 region is CASSRGTTAHYGYTF. DNA of the CDR3: TGTGCCAGTAGTAGGGGGACAACGGCCCACTATGGCTACACCTTC. The full variable domain, completed using reference TRBV19 and TRBJ1-2, is DGGITQSPKYLFRKEGQNVTLSCEQNLNHDAMYWYRQDPGQGLRLIYYSQIVNDFQKGDIAEGYSVSREKKESFPLTVTSAQKNPTAFYLCASSRGTTAHYGYTFGSGTRLTVV.

This chain joins TRBV28 and TRBJ2-2; no reliable D call. Deletions cut 4 bases from V and 1 base from J, with 10 bases between. Germline CDR1 and CDR2: MDHEN and SYDVKM. CDR3 length: 15 amino acids. The CDR3 protein is CASSSGWVNTGELFF. The CDR3 DNA follows: TGTGCCAGCAGTTCAGGTTGGGTGAACACCGGGGAGCTGTTTTTT.

The chain carries TRBV11-1 and TRBJ2-7; TRBD1 agrees at 7 bases. The trim removed 5 bases at V and 4 bases at J, leaving 8 bases unmatched. The germline CDR1 and CDR2 sequences are SGHAT and FQDESV (reference sequence). This CDR3 region has 14 residues. The CDR3 region is CASSPYRGSYEQYF. The CDR3 DNA sequence: TGTGCCAGCAGCCCCTACAGGGGATCTTACGAGCAGTACTTC.

The V and J genes are TRBV5-1 and TRBJ2-7; TRBD2 might be the D (7 bases). The V end was cut by 0 bases, the J end by 2 bases, with 15 bases between. The V gene's germline CDR1 is SGHRS and CDR2 YFSETQ. This CDR3 is built from 16 residues. CDR3 loop: CASSLEGGSEPYEQYF. CDR3 nucleotides: TGCGCCAGCAGCTTGGAGGGGGGGAGCGAACCCTACGAGCAGTACTTC.

The chain couples TRBV7-9 to TRBJ2-7; maybe TRBD1 (6 bases). The V gene lost 3 bases and the J gene lost 0 bases, with 12 bases spanning the gap. This CDR3 has 15 amino acids. Germline V gene lookup returns CDR1 SEHNR and CDR2 FQNEAQ (reference sequence). CDR3 in amino acids: CASSFLDSSSYEQYF. CDR3 DNA: TGTGCCAGCAGCTTTTTGGACAGTAGCTCCTACGAGCAGTACTTC.

This chain uses TRBV28 with TRBJ2-1; D is perhaps TRBD2 (6 bases). The germline V gene has CDR1 MDHEN and CDR2 SYDVKM. Deletions cut 5 bases from V and 6 bases from J, with 14 bases between. There are 14 residues in the CDR3. CDR3 sequence reads: CASSHPSETNEQFF. The CDR3 DNA reads TGTGCCAGCAGTCACCCTAGCGAAACCAATGAGCAGTTCTTC.

This chain links TRBV4-3 with TRBJ2-7; D is uncertain. The CDR3 has 15 residues. Trimming took 0 bases from V and 0 from J, leaving 9 bases between them. CDR1 and CDR2 from the germline V gene are LGHNA and YSLEER. The CDR3 protein is CASSQEFHGSYEQYF. The CDR3 nucleotides read TGCGCCAGCAGCCAAGAATTTCACGGCTCCTACGAGCAGTACTTC.